These 28 T cell receptor beta chains were sequenced from one sample in a study of lymphopenia after photon versus proton radiotherapy. Profiling relied on immunoSEQ multiplex PCR, and the TCRdb table lists in-frame clones only, not all of them. The sample includes 15,000 to 20,000 clones, approximately 91% seen only once; the top ten take under 60%. This specimen was peripheral blood, taken from a patient treated with proton-based radiotherapy. The receptor source for this set is a woman aged 60 to 75 with cholangiocarcinoma. Some clones in this sample may be carry-over from other donors' samples.

This chain connects TRBV4-3 to TRBJ2-1; perhaps D is TRBD1 or TRBD2 (5 bases each). Germline V gene sequence: CDR1 LGHNA, CDR2 YSLEER. Between the trimmed V and J ends, which lost 4 bases and 0 bases, there was a span of 7 bases. This CDR3 spans 14 amino acids. CDR3 sequence: CASSLGPSYNEQFF. The CDR3 bases are TGCGCCAGCAGCCTGGGACCCTCCTACAATGAGCAGTTCTTC.

The chain carries TRBV2 and TRBJ1-4, with TRBD1 identical over 8 bases. Trimming took 6 bases from V and 8 from J; bases not matched to a gene: 8. Germline V gives CDR1 SNHLY, CDR2 FYNNEI. This CDR3 is 14 amino acids long. CDR3 DNA sequence: TGTGCCAGCAGCAGGGAGCAGGGGGCGGAAAAACTGTTTTTT. Translated, it gives CASSREQGAEKLFF.

V is TRBV2 and J is TRBJ1-4; a weak D match, TRBD1 (5 bases). CDR3 length equals 15 residues. Per germline, CDR1 SNHLY and CDR2 FYNNEI. V lost 4 bases and J lost 0, with 9 bases in between. The CDR3 nucleotides read TGTGCCAGCAGTGTGGGGGGAACAACTAATGAAAAACTGTTTTTT. Protein sequence: CASSVGGTTNEKLFF.

The chain links TRBV18 to TRBJ2-7; D remains ambiguous. The germline V gene has CDR1 KGHSH and CDR2 LQKENI. CDR3 length equals 15 residues. V dropped 0 bases and J dropped 1 base, with 10 bases sitting between them. CDR3 DNA sequence: TGTGCCAGCTCACCACCCGCCACAGCGTCCTACGAGCAGTACTTC. This gives the protein CASSPPATASYEQYF.

The J gene is TRBJ2-5, the V gene TRBV7-6; D uncertain. Trimming removed 5 bases at V and 7 bases at J, with 20 bases between. Per germline, CDR1 SGHVS and CDR2 FNYEAQ. The CDR3 runs to 15 residues. This CDR3 is CASSKITSPSATQYF. CDR3 nucleotides: TGTGCCAGCAGCAAAATAACTTCGCCCTCAGCGACCCAGTACTTC. Full variable domain (remainder filled in from reference TRBV7-6 and TRBJ2-5): GAGVSQSPRYKVTKRGQDVALRCDPISGHVSLYWYRQALGQGPEFLTYFNYEAQQDKSGLPNDRFSAERPEGSISTLTIQRTEQRDSAMYRCASSKITSPSATQYFGPGTRLLVL.

This chain links TRBV18 with TRBJ2-7; 8 nucleotides align to TRBD1. The trim removed 0 bases at V and 1 base at J, leaving 2 bases unmatched. The CDR3 spans 15 residues. Germline CDR1 KGHSH, CDR2 LQKENI. CDR3 DNA: TGTGCCAGCTCACCACCGACAGGGGTATCCTACGAGCAGTACTTC. Residues: CASSPPTGVSYEQYF. The whole variable domain, filled in from reference TRBV18 and TRBJ2-7, reads NAGVMQNPRHLVRRRGQEARLRCSPMKGHSHVYWYRQLPEEGLKFMVYLQKENIIDESGMPKERFSAEFPKEGPSILRIQQVVRGDSAAYFCASSPPTGVSYEQYFGPGTRLTVT.

This clone has only a few counts. This chain joins TRBV5-1 and TRBJ1-1; TRBD1 might be the D (6 bases). The V gene lost 0 bases and the J gene lost 4 bases, with 10 bases spanning the gap. CDR3 length: 14 amino acids. CDR1 SGHRS and CDR2 YFSETQ come from the germline V gene. CDR3 residues: CASSLVGGVTEAFF. The CDR3 DNA is TGCGCCAGCAGCTTGGTGGGGGGCGTCACTGAAGCTTTCTTT.

The chain carries TRBV11-3 and TRBJ2-2; TRBD1 agrees at 9 bases. The CDR3 has 15 amino acids. The germline gives CDR1 SGHNT, CDR2 YENEEA. Trimming took 5 bases from V and 4 from J; bases not matched to a gene: 5. The DNA of the CDR3 is TGTGCCAGCAGCCCCCGACAGGGGGTCACCGGGGAGCTGTTTTTT. Translated, it gives CASSPRQGVTGELFF. Variable domain in full (rest from reference TRBV11-3 and TRBJ2-2): EAGVVQSPRYKIIEKKQPVAFWCNPISGHNTLYWYLQNLGQGPELLIRYENEEAVDDSQLPKDRFSAERLKGVDSTLKIQPAELGDSAVYLCASSPRQGVTGELFFGEGSRLTVL.

The V and J genes are TRBV6-6 and TRBJ2-3; D gene ambiguous. Deletions cut 2 bases from V and 0 bases from J, with 6 bases between. Germline loops: CDR1 MNHNY, CDR2 SVGAGI (reference sequence). The CDR3 has 14 amino acids. CDR3 DNA sequence: TGTGCCAGCAGTTACCAGGAAAGCACAGATACGCAGTATTTT. Translation gives CASSYQESTDTQYF.

The rearrangement links TRBV5-1 to TRBJ2-6, with D possibly being TRBD1 (6 bases). The CDR3 runs to 16 residues. The V gene lost 4 bases and the J gene lost 0 bases, with 11 bases spanning the gap. From germline, CDR1 is SGHRS and CDR2 YFSETQ. The CDR3, as DNA: TGCGCCAGCAGCGCACTCAGGGGCTCTGGGGCCAACGTCCTGACTTTC. This translates into CASSALRGSGANVLTF.

V is TRBV5-1 and J is TRBJ2-5; D call uncertain. The ends were cut back, 4 bases at V and 4 bases at J, with 8 bases in the middle. The CDR3 extends over 12 amino acids. Looked up from germline, CDR1 is SGHRS and CDR2 is YFSETQ. CDR3 in DNA: TGCGCCAGCAGCCGAGAGCGAGAGACCCAGTACTTC. It encodes CASSRERETQYF.

V usage is TRBV5-1 and J usage is TRBJ1-1; unclear D gene. CDR1 and CDR2 (germline): SGHRS, YFSETQ. This CDR3 region has 14 residues. Trimming removed 5 bases at V and 0 bases at J, with 11 bases between. The CDR3, as DNA: TGCGCCAGCAGGAAGGAAATAATGAACACTGAAGCTTTCTTT. It codes for CASRKEIMNTEAFF. Full variable domain (rest looked up from reference TRBV5-1 and TRBJ1-1): KAGVTQTPRYLIKTRGQQVTLSCSPISGHRSVSWYQQTPGQGLQFLFEYFSETQRNKGNFPGRFSGRQFSNSRSEMNVSTLELGDSALYLCASRKEIMNTEAFFGQGTRLTVV.

The chain combines TRBV10-3 with TRBJ1-4; 11 nucleotides line up with TRBD1. The germline CDR1 and CDR2 sequences are ENHRY and SYGVKD. CDR3 length: 17 residues. V was clipped by 1 base and J by 10 bases; unmatched bases: 11. The CDR3 loop is CAISEFSPGQGAGKLFF. The CDR3 DNA follows: TGTGCCATCAGTGAGTTCAGCCCCGGACAGGGGGCGGGAAAACTGTTTTTT.

CDR3 residues: CATTRQGLNQPQHF. DNA for the CDR3: TGTGCCACCACCAGACAGGGACTCAATCAGCCCCAGCATTTT. This rearrangement joins TRBV6-1 to TRBJ1-5, with 7 nucleotides matching TRBD1. This CDR3 contains 14 residues. The junction had 9 bases not matched to a gene; V was cut back by 10 bases and J by 3 bases. CDR1 is MNHNS and CDR2 is SASEGT in the germline V gene.

The chain joins TRBV12-5 to TRBJ1-3; 10 positions match TRBD1. V trimming: 6 bases; J trimming: 2 bases; junction bases outside the gene matches: 4. Germline CDR1 reads LGHNT; CDR2 reads FRNRAP. The CDR3 runs to 15 residues. CDR3 sequence reads: CASGPGTGAGNTIYF. DNA of the CDR3: TGTGCTAGTGGCCCCGGGACAGGGGCTGGAAACACCATATATTTT. The complete variable domain, with remaining parts taken from reference TRBV12-5 and TRBJ1-3, reads DARVTQTPRHKVTEMGQEVTMRCQPILGHNTVFWYRQTMMQGLELLAYFRNRAPLDDSGMPKDRFSAEMPDATLATLKIQPSEPRDSAVYFCASGPGTGAGNTIYFGEGSWLTVV.

This chain joins TRBV18 and TRBJ1-1, with 12 bases matching TRBD1. Germline-derived CDR1 and CDR2 are KGHSH and LQKENI. This CDR3 has 15 amino acids. Germline trimming cut 6 bases from V and 4 bases from J; bases unmatched to any gene: 6. The CDR3 here is CASSRGTGGFTEAFF. CDR3 nucleotide sequence: TGTGCCAGCTCCCGAGGGACAGGGGGCTTCACTGAAGCTTTCTTT.

This chain uses TRBV25-1 with TRBJ2-7; a possible D gene is TRBD2 (5 bases). V was clipped by 3 bases and J by 1 base, with 10 bases between them. Looked up from germline, CDR1 is MGHDK and CDR2 is SYGVNS. The CDR3 is made up of 14 amino acids. The DNA for the CDR3 is TGTGCCAGCAGTGATTCGGGCGGGTCCTACGAGCAGTACTTC. This codes for CASSDSGGSYEQYF.

The rearrangement links TRBV21-1 to TRBJ1-6; no DNA check was done on the table's D call, TRBD1. TRBV21-1 is a recognized pseudogene. The CDR3 is 17 amino acids. The CDR3 spells CASSHLGQDRNNSPLHF. The CDR3 coding sequence is TGTGCCAGCAGCCACCTGGGGCAGGACAGAAATAATTCACCCCTCCACTTT.

The gene calls are TRBV6-5 and TRBJ2-2; D uncertain. The V gene lost 2 bases and the J gene lost 6 bases, with 7 bases spanning the gap. Germline assignment: CDR1 MNHEY and CDR2 SVGAGI. The CDR3 spans 13 residues. The CDR3 sequence: CASSYDGPGELFF. In nucleotides, the CDR3 is TGTGCCAGCAGTTACGATGGTCCCGGGGAGCTGTTTTTT.

The gene calls are TRBV12-2 and TRBJ1-2; whether TRBD1, the table's D call, matches the DNA was not checked. TRBV12-2 is a listed pseudogene. The CDR3 extends over 12 amino acids. The CDR3 loop reads CASRLLVSGYTF. The CDR3 DNA sequence: TGTGCAAGTCGCTTATTGGTCAGTGGCTACACCTTC.

The DNA for the CDR3 is TGTGCCAGCAGTGGGGACAGCACAGATACGCAGTATTTT. Translation gives CASSGDSTDTQYF. The gene calls are TRBV5-6 and TRBJ2-3, with D perhaps matching TRBD1 or TRBD2 (5 bases each). The germline V gene has CDR1 SGHDT and CDR2 YYEEEE. The CDR3 covers 13 residues. Trimming took 5 bases from V and 0 from J, leaving 7 bases between them.

The chain uses TRBV29-1 and TRBJ2-7; TRBD1 matches 7 bases. The CDR3 length is 14 residues. Looked up from germline, CDR1 is SQVTM and CDR2 is ANQGSEA. The V gene end was trimmed by 6 bases and the J gene end by 4 bases; junction bases not matched to a gene: 12. The CDR3 DNA follows: TGCAGCGTCGTACCCGGGACAGCCTTTTACGAGCAGTACTTC. This translates into CSVVPGTAFYEQYF.

V and J are TRBV5-1 and TRBJ1-1; D perhaps matches TRBD1 (5 bases). V was shortened by 4 bases and J by 2 bases, with 12 bases between the two germline ends. This CDR3 region has 14 residues. The germline CDR1 and CDR2 sequences are SGHRS and YFSETQ. CDR3 sequence reads: CASSVYGTNTEAFF. As DNA, the CDR3 is TGCGCCAGCAGCGTTTACGGGACCAACACTGAAGCTTTCTTT. The variable domain in full, with the rest retrieved from reference TRBV5-1 and TRBJ1-1, is KAGVTQTPRYLIKTRGQQVTLSCSPISGHRSVSWYQQTPGQGLQFLFEYFSETQRNKGNFPGRFSGRQFSNSRSEMNVSTLELGDSALYLCASSVYGTNTEAFFGQGTRLTVV.

Only a few counts were recorded for this clone. The chain recombines TRBV18 with TRBJ1-1; weak D call: TRBD1 (6 bases). The CDR3 totals 14 residues. V was pared by 3 bases and J by 0 bases, with 8 bases between. CDR1 and CDR2 (germline): KGHSH, LQKENI. The CDR3 DNA reads as TGTGCCAGCTCACCTAGGGACATGAACACTGAAGCTTTCTTT. It codes for CASSPRDMNTEAFF.

This chain links TRBV6-5 with TRBJ1-5; the D gene is possibly TRBD1 (6 bases). The V end lost 8 bases, the J end lost 0 bases, and 14 bases lay between the germline ends. Germline V CDR1 and CDR2: MNHEY, SVGAGI. The CDR3 loop spans 15 amino acids. This CDR3 is CASGDRGLSNQPQHF. The CDR3 DNA follows: TGTGCCAGCGGGGACCGGGGGCTTAGCAATCAGCCCCAGCATTTT.

The CDR3 reads CASSPGGWHNEQFF. In nucleotides, the CDR3 is TGTGCCAGCAGCCCAGGTGGGTGGCACAATGAGCAGTTCTTC. V gene TRBV5-5 combines with J gene TRBJ2-1; D unresolved. Trimming took off 4 bases at V and 5 bases at J, with 13 bases between the two ends. This CDR3 is built from 14 residues. The germline gives CDR1 SGHKS, CDR2 YYEKEE (reference sequence).

The genes are TRBV15 and TRBJ2-5; D remains ambiguous. This CDR3 is built from 15 residues. Germline V gene lookup returns CDR1 LNHNV and CDR2 YYDKDF (reference sequence). V lost 4 bases and J lost 2, with 14 bases in between. CDR3 in amino acids: CATSIGPSSQETQYF. CDR3 bases: TGTGCCACCAGCATCGGACCCAGTAGTCAAGAGACCCAGTACTTC.

The chain joins TRBV27 to TRBJ2-7; possibly TRBD1 for D (5 bases). Germline CDR1 reads MNHEY; CDR2 reads SMNVEV (reference sequence). This CDR3 region has 12 residues. V lost 5 bases, J lost 5 bases, and 10 bases lay in between. The CDR3: CASSRGSNEQYF. In DNA form, the CDR3 reads TGTGCCAGCAGTAGGGGATCCAACGAGCAGTACTTC.